Below, one T cell receptor beta chain is given with its context. Its antigen remains unknown. The read stops 3 residues short of the end of the CDR3; the missing end is completed from the germline J gene. Equal genomic DNA amounts from CVID and control samples were sequenced. Profiling relied on immunoSEQ multiplex PCR, and the TCRdb table lists in-frame clones only, not all of them. Observed in the sample are 25,000 to 30,000 clones, none of them singletons. The data stem from a study of T cell clonality in common variable immunodeficiency. Germline V gene lookup returns CDR1 KGHSH and CDR2 LQKENI. This CDR3 region has 15 residues. V was pared by 5 bases and J by 0 bases, with 11 bases between. Study results and limitations: CVID subjects shared fewer TCRbeta clones than healthy controls did. Common variable immunodeficiency TCR beta sequences reportedly had fewer deletions and N-nucleotide insertions. Repertoire-complication correlations in CVID were limited by patient heterogeneity.

This receptor was identified in a human donor with common variable immunodeficiency. The chain has TRBV18 and TRBJ1-5; D gene unclear. Sequenced input: peripheral blood mononuclear cells. The CDR3 sequence: CASSIQAVSNQPQHF. Partial CDR3 DNA: TGTGCCAGCTCAATCCAGGCAGTTAGCAATCAGCCC.